This TCR beta chain was found in a study of response to subunit inactivated influenza vaccine. One entry per CDR3 protein results from TCRdb running MiXCR on the RT-PCR reads. The sample has about 620,000 distinct CDR3 sequences, around 11% seen once. The CDR3 has 15 amino acids. CDR1 and CDR2 (germline): MNHNS, SASEGT. The V segment lost 6 bases and the J segment 4 bases; nucleotides outside the gene matches: 10. These data also formed part of another study, on T cells expressing NK-cell markers. From that second work: The cDNA for TCR beta came from 5'RACE template switching with UMIs.

The clonotype originates from a man aged 50-59 years who received an inactivated influenza vaccine. The starting material was PBMCs from blood, obtained on the day of vaccination. V usage is TRBV6-1 and J usage is TRBJ1-2, with TRBD1 identical over 8 bases. The CDR3 protein is CASRRDRRYGYGYTF. CDR3 DNA: TGTGCCAGCAGGAGGGACAGGAGATATGGCTATGGCTACACCTTC.